The 27 T cell receptor beta chains given below trace back to one sample, sequenced in a study of somatic mutations in cytotoxic T cells in rheumatoid arthritis (dated by TCRdb to the late 2010s). The library was produced with the immunoSEQ multiplex PCR assay. In its TCRdb copy, this immuneACCESS table keeps in-frame sequences only and misses some clones. Where compared with another copy, unresolved V genes explain less than half of these, and the others have no known cause. The sample table holds tens of thousands of clones, of which roughly 86% were seen once. The leading ten clones occupy about 10% of the sample. Sequencing was carried out using CD8+ T cells sorted from blood. All receptors come from an adult with rheumatoid arthritis.

V and J are TRBV29-1 and TRBJ1-2; the D gene is possibly TRBD1 (6 bases). With 6 bases removed from V and 6 bases from J, the gap between germline ends came to 11 bases. Germline V CDR1 and CDR2: SQVTM, ANQGSEA. This CDR3 has 11 residues. The CDR3 nucleotides read TGCAGCGTCCGGGACATCCATGGCTACACCTTC. Amino acid sequence: CSVRDIHGYTF.

The chain uses TRBV30 and TRBJ2-1, with TRBD1 as a possible D gene (6 bases). The CDR3 length is 12 residues. Germline V gene lookup returns CDR1 GTSNPN and CDR2 SVGIG (reference sequence). V lost 7 bases and J 6 bases, leaving 13 bases between the germline ends. CDR3 bases: TGTGCCTTGCTGGGACACTTCAATGAGCAGTTCTTC. It yields the protein CALLGHFNEQFF.

This clone was counted a few times. The chain employs TRBV6-5 and TRBJ1-2, with 9 bases that match TRBD1. V was pared by 4 bases and J by 1 base, with 4 bases of the junction left unmatched. Germline-derived CDR1 and CDR2 are MNHEY and SVGAGI. The CDR3 spans 15 residues. CDR3 DNA: TGTGCCAGCAGTTCCCGGGACAGGGTTAACTATGGCTACACCTTC. Translating gives CASSSRDRVNYGYTF.

The chain carries TRBV28 and TRBJ2-7, with D maybe TRBD1 (5 bases). The germline gives CDR1 MDHEN, CDR2 SYDVKM. The CDR3 runs 14 residues. The V and J ends lost 1 base and 4 bases respectively, with 11 bases between them. CDR3 nucleotide sequence: TGTGCCAGCAGTTTATTCGACAGAGCTTACGAGCAGTACTTC. Translating it yields CASSLFDRAYEQYF. The full variable domain, its missing parts supplied by reference TRBV28 and TRBJ2-7, is DVKVTQSSRYLVKRTGEKVFLECVQDMDHENMFWYRQDPGLGLRLIYFSYDVKMKEKGDIPEGYSVSREKKERFSLILESASTNQTSMYLCASSLFDRAYEQYFGPGTRLTVT.

The chain joins TRBV27 to TRBJ2-1; D is unclear. V was cut by 3 bases and J by 0 bases, with 9 bases left in between. This CDR3 has 15 amino acids. CDR1 and CDR2 (germline): MNHEY, SMNVEV (reference sequence). The chain's CDR3 is CASSLRPSSYNEQFF. Written as DNA, the CDR3 is TGTGCCAGCAGTTTGCGCCCCAGCTCCTACAATGAGCAGTTCTTC.

This CDR3 is CASSLGASNQPQHF. In nucleotides, the CDR3 is TGTGCCAGCAGCTTAGGGGCAAGCAATCAGCCCCAGCATTTT. The chain carries TRBV7-2 and TRBJ1-5, with unresolved D. Per germline, CDR1 SGHTA and CDR2 FQGNSA. V lost 1 base and J lost 1, with 5 bases in between. The CDR3 loop spans 14 amino acids. The variable domain in full, with the rest retrieved from reference TRBV7-2 and TRBJ1-5, is GAGVSQSPSNKVTEKGKDVELRCDPISGHTALYWYRQSLGQGLEFLIYFQGNSAPDKSGLPSDRFSAERTGGSVSTLTIQRTQQEDSAVYLCASSLGASNQPQHFGDGTRLSIL.

The rearrangement links TRBV2 to TRBJ2-5; 7 positions match TRBD1. Losses at the gene ends were 6 bases for V and 2 bases for J; bases not matched to a gene: 9. The CDR3 runs to 15 residues. CDR1 is SNHLY, CDR2 FYNNEI, per germline. CDR3 sequence: CASRDRDRKQETQYF. CDR3 DNA sequence: TGTGCCAGCAGGGACCGGGACAGAAAACAAGAGACCCAGTACTTC.

The CDR3 bases are TGTGCCAGCAGCGACCAAACTACAGGGGACCTGACTTTC. Its protein is CASSDQTTGDLTF. V usage is TRBV9 and J usage is TRBJ2-6; 7 bases are a match to TRBD1. J was trimmed by 15 bases and V by 3 bases; bases with no gene match: 9. Germline CDR1 and CDR2: SGDLS and YYNGEE. The CDR3 is 13 residues long.

CDR3 DNA: TGTGCCAGCAGAAGGGCTAGTTCGCAGACCCAGTACTTC. Translating it yields CASRRASSQTQYF. The rearrangement links TRBV7-6 to TRBJ2-5; no reliable D call. The germline gives CDR1 SGHVS, CDR2 FNYEAQ. The CDR3 runs to 13 residues. Trimming cost V 6 bases and J 6 bases, with 14 bases left between them.

The chain employs TRBV2 and TRBJ2-1; 8 positions agree with TRBD1. V dropped 11 bases and J dropped 4; count of bases not matched to a gene: 7. Per the germline V gene, CDR1 is SNHLY and CDR2 is FYNNEI. The CDR3 is 13 amino acids. The CDR3 region is CAVLDRVYNEQFF. Here the CDR3 DNA reads TGTGCCGTGCTGGACAGGGTATACAATGAGCAGTTCTTC.

V gene TRBV5-1 combines with J gene TRBJ2-7, with 7 bases matching TRBD2. CDR1 and CDR2 from the germline V gene are SGHRS and YFSETQ. The CDR3 covers 15 residues. The junction had 7 bases not matched to a gene; V was cut back by 0 bases and J by 4 bases. CDR3 DNA: TGCGCCAGCAGCTTGGTAGTAGGCGGGAGTTACGAGCAGTACTTC. It encodes CASSLVVGGSYEQYF.

This rearrangement joins TRBV7-2 to TRBJ2-2, with unresolved D. The CDR3 length is 14 residues. V was cut by 1 base and J by 6 bases, with 9 bases left in between. Germline CDR1 SGHTA, CDR2 FQGNSA. CDR3 protein: CASSLVSLSGELFF. As DNA, the CDR3 is TGTGCCAGCAGCTTAGTATCACTTTCCGGGGAGCTGTTTTTT. The complete variable domain, with remaining parts taken from reference TRBV7-2 and TRBJ2-2, reads GAGVSQSPSNKVTEKGKDVELRCDPISGHTALYWYRQSLGQGLEFLIYFQGNSAPDKSGLPSDRFSAERTGGSVSTLTIQRTQQEDSAVYLCASSLVSLSGELFFGEGSRLTVL.

The chain joins TRBV30 to TRBJ1-5; D is perhaps TRBD1 (5 bases). CDR1 and CDR2 from the germline V gene are GTSNPN and SVGIG (reference sequence). The length of the CDR3 is 14 residues. Trimming pared 1 base from V and 1 base from J, leaving 8 bases between. CDR3 in DNA: TGTGCCTGGAGTGGGGGGGTCAGCAATCAGCCCCAGCATTTT. Its protein product is CAWSGGVSNQPQHF.

This chain connects TRBV11-2 to TRBJ2-5, with TRBD2 as a possible D gene (5 bases). V lost 1 base and J lost 5, with 14 bases in between. This CDR3 comprises 15 residues. The germline CDR1 and CDR2 sequences are SGHAT and FQNNGV. This CDR3 reads CASSLGLTGIETQYF. The CDR3, as DNA: TGTGCCAGCAGCTTAGGCTTAACGGGGATTGAGACCCAGTACTTC.

V gene TRBV5-1 combines with J gene TRBJ2-2, with 9 positions matching TRBD2. The CDR3 length is 15 residues. CDR1 and CDR2 (germline): SGHRS, YFSETQ. V gave up 7 bases and J gave up 3 bases; unmatched junction bases: 7. CDR3 nucleotide sequence: TGCGCCAGCGCCAGTGCGGGAGGGGACACCGGGGAGCTGTTTTTT. Its translation is CASASAGGDTGELFF. Variable domain in full (rest from reference TRBV5-1 and TRBJ2-2): KAGVTQTPRYLIKTRGQQVTLSCSPISGHRSVSWYQQTPGQGLQFLFEYFSETQRNKGNFPGRFSGRQFSNSRSEMNVSTLELGDSALYLCASASAGGDTGELFFGEGSRLTVL.

The rearrangement joins TRBV6-4 to TRBJ2-6; no definite D call. Germline V gives CDR1 MRHNA, CDR2 SNTAGT. This CDR3 is 16 amino acids long. With 2 bases removed from V and 2 bases from J, the gap between germline ends came to 10 bases. For the CDR3, the DNA is TGTGCCAGCAGTGACAGTGGGGAAGCTGGGGCCAACGTCCTGACTTTC. This encodes CASSDSGEAGANVLTF.

The genes are TRBV29-1 and TRBJ1-2; 9 bases align to TRBD1. Germline assignment: CDR1 SQVTM and CDR2 ANQGSEA. The CDR3 consists of 14 residues. Trimming cost V 7 bases and J 4 bases; bases outside gene matches: 10. The CDR3 loop is CSALQGASGYGYTF. CDR3 DNA: TGCAGCGCTCTACAGGGGGCCAGTGGCTATGGCTACACCTTC.

V gene TRBV28 combines with J gene TRBJ2-2, with D hard to call. Trimming left V 3 bases short and J 8 bases short, with 7 bases between. Germline V gives CDR1 MDHEN, CDR2 SYDVKM. The CDR3 length is 12 residues. In nucleotides, the CDR3 is TGTGCCAGCAGTTTCGTGCGGGGGGAGCTGTTTTTT. This sequence encodes CASSFVRGELFF.

J is TRBJ2-5 and V is TRBV29-1; no clear D. CDR3 length equals 14 residues. The V end lost 4 bases, the J end lost 2 bases, and 14 bases lay between the germline ends. In germline, CDR1 is SQVTM, CDR2 ANQGSEA. The CDR3: CSVVWVGKQETQYF. Written as DNA, the CDR3 is TGCAGCGTTGTATGGGTAGGGAAACAAGAGACCCAGTACTTC.

The rearrangement uses TRBV5-4 and TRBJ1-1; 9 bases agree with TRBD1. The CDR3 runs to 13 residues. The germline V gene encodes CDR1 SGHNT and CDR2 YYREEE (reference sequence). V lost 4 bases and J lost 9; bases outside the gene matches: 7. Written as DNA, the CDR3 is TGTGCCAGCAGCCTCGGGACAGGGTTGCAAGCTTTCTTT. Translated, it gives CASSLGTGLQAFF.

This chain uses TRBV4-1 with TRBJ1-2; tentative D call: TRBD1 (6 bases). V shed 1 base and J shed 6 bases, with 18 bases lying between them. CDR1 MGHRA and CDR2 YSYEKL come from the germline V gene. The CDR3 spans 16 residues. The CDR3 loop reads CASSQGSGGPKDGYTF. The CDR3 nucleotides read TGCGCCAGCAGCCAAGGCTCGGGGGGGCCTAAGGATGGCTACACCTTC.

V gene TRBV7-9 combines with J gene TRBJ2-1; 13 bases map to TRBD2. In germline, CDR1 is SEHNR, CDR2 FQNEAQ (reference sequence). The CDR3 loop spans 15 amino acids. The trim removed 5 bases at V and 8 bases at J, leaving 6 bases unmatched. CDR3 nucleotides: TGTGCCAGCAGCCCACCCGGACTAGCGGGGGATGAGCAGTTCTTC. Its protein is CASSPPGLAGDEQFF.

V is TRBV19 and J is TRBJ2-3, with D possibly being TRBD1 (5 bases). Deletions cut 3 bases from V and 2 bases from J, with 12 bases between. The CDR3 is 15 amino acids. Germline CDR1 LNHDA, CDR2 SQIVND (reference sequence). In nucleotides, the CDR3 is TGTGCCAGTAGTATTAAGGACACCTACACAGATACGCAGTATTTT. The encoded protein is CASSIKDTYTDTQYF.

The V and J genes are TRBV27 and TRBJ2-3; TRBD1 aligns across 7 bases. V trimming: 5 bases; J trimming: 4 bases; junction bases outside the gene matches: 6. Germline CDR1 MNHEY, CDR2 SMNVEV (reference sequence). This CDR3 spans 14 amino acids. CDR3 in amino acids: CASSIDRVSDTQYF. CDR3 bases: TGTGCCAGCAGTATAGACAGGGTTTCAGATACGCAGTATTTT.

The CDR3 DNA follows: TGTGCCAGCAGCTCGGGGACGGCCCTTTTTAGTCAGCCCCAGCATTTT. Encoded protein: CASSSGTALFSQPQHF. V gene TRBV7-8 combines with J gene TRBJ1-5; D perhaps matches TRBD1 (5 bases). Looked up from germline, CDR1 is SGHVS and CDR2 is FQNEAQ. V lost 4 bases and J lost 6, with 19 bases in between. CDR3 length: 16 residues.

V usage is TRBV5-6 and J usage is TRBJ2-1, with TRBD2 identical over 13 bases. CDR1 SGHDT and CDR2 YYEEEE come from the germline V gene. V shed 4 bases and J 10 bases; nucleotides not matched to a gene: 8. The CDR3 runs 15 residues. The CDR3, as DNA: TGTGCCAGCAGCCCTGGACTAGCGGGAGCAGGGGAGCAGTTCTTC. It codes for CASSPGLAGAGEQFF.

The chain has TRBV6-4 and TRBJ1-1; D is undetermined. The V and J ends lost 2 bases and 5 bases respectively, with 9 bases between them. Germline-derived CDR1 and CDR2 are MRHNA and SNTAGT. This CDR3 spans 13 amino acids. The CDR3: CASSDREGTEAFF. CDR3 nucleotides: TGTGCCAGCAGTGACAGGGAGGGAACTGAAGCTTTCTTT.